This record looks at one T cell receptor beta chain sequence and its context. This sample is part of a study of blood T cell repertoires in COVID-19. The CDR3 loop spans 15 amino acids. CDR1 and CDR2 from the germline V gene are MNHEY and SVGAGI. V lost 4 bases and J lost 5; bases outside the gene matches: 9. Generated by immunoSEQ multiplex PCR, the TCRdb table keeps only in-frame clones and is missing some. The data contain roughly 400,000 clones, nearly 90% of them seen just once; the ten biggest clones take up approximately 1.5%. The sample taken for sequencing was PBMCs or T cells enriched from blood (not recorded which). The rearrangement links TRBV6-5 to TRBJ2-5; 8 positions agree with TRBD1. The origin of this receptor is a woman aged 18-35 years who had been exposed to COVID-19. The CDR3 spells CASSSVAGGEETQYF. The CDR3 bases are TGTGCCAGCAGTTCGGTGGCAGGGGGCGAGGAGACCCAGTACTTC.